This T cell receptor beta chain was sequenced for a study of T cell repertoires in cytomegalovirus infection. Study results and caveats: Summed frequency of public TCR beta families distinguished CMV carriers with the relevant HLA.

From the reads, TCRdb called clonotypes with MiXCR, one entry per CDR3 protein. The sample has over 250,000 distinct CDR3 sequences; 22% are singletons. Notes on this clonotype: Its target is not known.

The CDR3 loop spans 14 amino acids. V shed 6 bases and J 4 bases; nucleotides not matched to a gene: 8. Looked up from germline, CDR1 is MNHNS and CDR2 is SASEGT. The receptor's source is a human donor in good health (CMV status not recorded). Some clones in this sample may be carry-over from other donors' samples. The chain carries TRBV6-1 and TRBJ1-2; TRBD1 aligns across 7 bases. The sequences come from cultured PBMCs, collected from culture after CMV antigen stimulation. DNA for the CDR3: TGTGCCAGCAGGGAACCAGACAGGGCCTATGGCTACACCTTC. This encodes CASREPDRAYGYTF.